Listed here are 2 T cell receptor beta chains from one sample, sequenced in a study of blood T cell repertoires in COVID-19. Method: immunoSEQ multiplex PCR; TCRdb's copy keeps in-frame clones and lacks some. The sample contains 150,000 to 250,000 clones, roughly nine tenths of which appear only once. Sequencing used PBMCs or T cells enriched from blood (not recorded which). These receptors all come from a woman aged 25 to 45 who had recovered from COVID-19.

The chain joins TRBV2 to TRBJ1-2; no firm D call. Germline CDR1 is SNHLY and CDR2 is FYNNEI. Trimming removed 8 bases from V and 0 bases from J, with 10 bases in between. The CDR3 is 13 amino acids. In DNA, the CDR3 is TGTGCCAGCTGTATCCAGGCTAACTATGGCTACACCTTC. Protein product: CASCIQANYGYTF.

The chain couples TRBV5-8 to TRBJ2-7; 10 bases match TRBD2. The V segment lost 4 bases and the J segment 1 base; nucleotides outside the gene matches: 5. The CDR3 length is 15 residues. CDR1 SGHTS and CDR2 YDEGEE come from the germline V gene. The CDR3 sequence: CASSPWTSGSYEQYF. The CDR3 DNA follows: TGTGCCAGCAGCCCCTGGACTAGCGGATCCTACGAGCAGTACTTC.